This T cell receptor (beta chain) was identified during a study of control samples from healthy donors and cancer patients. Measured with immunoSEQ multiplex PCR; TCRdb has only the in-frame clones, and not every one. In the table there are over 150,000 clones, 85% to 95% of which are singletons. The V gene lost 4 bases and the J gene lost 2 bases, with 21 bases spanning the gap. In germline, CDR1 is SGDLS, CDR2 YYNGEE. This CDR3 has 17 residues. The V call is TRBV9, the J call TRBJ2-5; D possibly corresponds to TRBD1 (6 bases). The sequence derives from a woman under 30 in good health. The sample was blood. Here the CDR3 reads CASSLNTDDRRQETQYF. For the CDR3, the DNA is TGTGCCAGCAGCCTAAATACGGACGACAGGCGTCAAGAGACCCAGTACTTC. The full variable domain, in which reference TRBV9 and TRBJ2-5 provide the parts outside the CDR3, is DSGVTQTPKHLITATGQRVTLRCSPRSGDLSVYWYQQSLDQGLQFLIQYYNGEERAKGNILERFSAQQFPDLHSELNLSSLELGDSALYFCASSLNTDDRRQETQYFGPGTRLLVL.